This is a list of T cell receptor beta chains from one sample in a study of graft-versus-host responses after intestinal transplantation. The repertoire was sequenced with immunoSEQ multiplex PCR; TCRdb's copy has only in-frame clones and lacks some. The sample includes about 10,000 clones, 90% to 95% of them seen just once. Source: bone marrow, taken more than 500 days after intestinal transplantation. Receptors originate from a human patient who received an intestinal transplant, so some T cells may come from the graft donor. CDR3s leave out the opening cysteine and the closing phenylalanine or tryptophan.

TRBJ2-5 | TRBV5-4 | ASSLYRGETQY
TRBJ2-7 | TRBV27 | ASRGPTNEQY
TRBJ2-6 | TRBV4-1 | ASSQDGRGGHGANVLT
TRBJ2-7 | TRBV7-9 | ASSPERGEQY
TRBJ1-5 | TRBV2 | ASSALDRYQPQH
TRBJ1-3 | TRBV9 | ASSPRTGVSGNTIY
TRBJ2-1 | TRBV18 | ASSPQLAGGSYNEQF
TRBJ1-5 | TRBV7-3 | ASSLNRGQGDQPQH
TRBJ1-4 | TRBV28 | ASRPGANEKLF
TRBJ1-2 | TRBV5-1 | ASSLGTPNYGYT
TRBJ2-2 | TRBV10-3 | AIKSAGGNTGELF
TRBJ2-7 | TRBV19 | ASSISPRSEQY
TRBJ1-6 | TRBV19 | ASSFSTGRSPNSPLH
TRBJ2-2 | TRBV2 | ASSERTGYTGELF
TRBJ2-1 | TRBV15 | ATSRLYGEDSYNEQF
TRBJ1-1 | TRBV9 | ASSPWDPSRAF
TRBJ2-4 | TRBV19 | ASRQGAGVKNIQY
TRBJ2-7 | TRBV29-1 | SALTRSSYEQY
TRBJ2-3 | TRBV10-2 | ASSESFDTQY
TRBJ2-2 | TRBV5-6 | ASSFTRNTGELF
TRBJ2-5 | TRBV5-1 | ASSGSGQETQY
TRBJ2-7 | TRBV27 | ASSLTGQGVYEQY
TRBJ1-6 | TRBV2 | ASSEEQQAPGNSPLH
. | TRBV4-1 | ASSLMTGGSYEQY
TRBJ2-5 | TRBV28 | ASSLREYQETQY